What follows describes a single T cell receptor (beta chain). This CDR3 comprises 14 residues. The V end lost 0 bases, the J end lost 7 bases, and 15 bases lay between the germline ends. Germline lookup yields CDR1 GTSNPN and CDR2 SVGIG (reference sequence). The TCR beta repertoire was assessed by survey-level immunoSEQ sequencing. Sequenced by immunoSEQ multiplex PCR; TCRdb stores in-frame clones only, minus some. This repertoire shows some 70,000 clones, over 85% found once; its top ten account for roughly 4%. The V gene is TRBV30, the J gene TRBJ2-5, with D perhaps being TRBD1 or TRBD2 (7 bases each). The sequenced sample was PBMCs. The TCR was taken from a man aged 40-55 years with rheumatoid arthritis. This CDR3 reads CAWSVPTGRGTQYF. CDR3 in DNA: TGTGCCTGGAGTGTACCGACAGGGAGGGGGACCCAGTACTTC.